This TCR beta chain was identified in a study of T cell responses to AZD1222 COVID-19 vaccine. The CDR3 is 16 amino acids. Trimming cost V 5 bases and J 2 bases, with 15 bases left between them. Germline V lookup: CDR1 MGHRA, CDR2 YSYEKL. In regard to this clone: Its specificity is not known.

Notes on the study in general: The study found vaccine-associated CD4 TCRs spanning spike, dominant at 160-218 and 743-854. There were repertoire samples only from the period after the peak T cell response. The donor group comprised mostly white British people and more females; the analysis possibly underestimated clonal diversity. Compared with day 0, the breadth and depth of the Spike-specific TCR repertoire rose significantly after two doses of AZD1222.

Generated by immunoSEQ multiplex PCR, the TCRdb table keeps only in-frame clones and is missing some. The sample holds 110,000 or so clones, roughly 88% seen once. The sequencing here drew on peripheral blood, taken on day 0 of AZD1222 vaccination. The chain recombines TRBV4-1 with TRBJ1-4; possible D gene TRBD1, 6 bases. This clonotype originated in an adult in good health. CDR3 nucleotide sequence: TGCGCCAGCAGCAAAGGACAGCGTACTACTAATGAAAAACTGTTTTTT. The encoded protein is CASSKGQRTTNEKLFF.